This T cell receptor beta chain is from a study of shared clonotypes between healthy human individuals (dated by TCRdb to about 2020). Study-wide context: Three men and a couple of women, aged 18 to 49 years, made up the cohort. Between about 0.8 and 8.9 billion PBMCs per donor were obtained by leukapheresis. The study deeply sequenced blood TCR repertoires of about 5 healthy adults to estimate repertoire size and the extent of clonotype sharing between individuals. For each donor, CD4 naive and CD4 memory were each given three plates, CD8 naive was given two plates, and CD8 memory was given one plate. Libraries were prepared and TCR repertoires were sequenced by different laboratories using diverse techniques, in order to increase sequencing depth and limit assay-specific biases.

Broad study findings and their caveats: When four donors were compared, the shared fraction of clonotypes was around 5% for naive CD4, roughly 3.4% for naive CD8, 2.3% for memory CD4, and 0.4% for memory CD8. Even with the large sequencing depth, rarefaction of the sorted-subset datasets indicated that sequencing was incomplete. The genetic and exposure-history diversity represented was limited by the small number of donors. Compared with non-shared clonotypes, clonotypes shared by all four sorted-subset donors had higher generation probabilities. Naive subsets generally had larger estimated clonotype richness than memory subsets did. Pairwise subsampling led to the expectation that sequencing depth would affect the degree of clonotype sharing among donors. Sampling was restricted to blood, and TCR repertoires in tissues likely differ from the TCR repertoires found in blood.

Donors were healthy HIV-negative adults with no recently reported acute infections or vaccinations. All donors were Caucasian adults living in Nashville, Tennessee, USA. CD4+ T cells were enriched by magnetic negative selection, after which naive cells were positively selected on CD45RA and the negative fraction was taken as the memory subset. After blood collection by leukapheresis, PBMCs were isolated using Ficoll-Histopaque density gradient centrifugation and then cryopreserved in the vapor phase of liquid nitrogen. Analytical flow cytometry was used to check the purity and quantity of each magnetically sorted T cell population. Genomic DNA was isolated from each sorted fraction and quantified by UV absorbance on a Nanodrop 2000c. V and J are truncated by 0 bases and 7 bases respectively, leaving an intervening sequence of 13 bases. The CDR3 measures 14 amino acids from cysteine to phenylalanine. CDR3 DNA only is kept here, 42 bases in frame from base 1. CDR1 and CDR2 are read off the germline V gene (reference sequence) as GTSNPN and SVGIG.

TCR CDR3 regions were amplified from genomic DNA by multiplex PCR using the deep immunoSEQ assay. For each cell subset, the extracted genomic DNA was distributed evenly across all wells of several immunoSEQ 96-well plates, and each plate served as one replicate. Each replicate PCR for sorted subsets received roughly 0.2 ug genomic DNA, equal to around 32,000 T cell genomes. The purified libraries were quantified using a Qubit 3.0 fluorometer, sized with a Bioanalyzer 2100, and then quantified again using the KAPA Library Quantification kit. A separate single-read 150-cycle Illumina NextSeq 550 flow cell was used to sequence each immunoSEQ 96-well plate. Per the original workflow: Because the immunoSEQ output held only junctional sequences and lacked quality scores, the filtering could not match the filtering applied to full-length reads. To assign V/J genes and CDR3, sequences were annotated using PyIR, a Python wrapper for IgBLAST v1.9, with IMGT germline references. Reads were removed for weak V/J assignments (E-value above 1e-6), missing CDR3, stop codons, out-of-frame junctions, or ambiguous translated residues. A V3J clonotype was defined by an identical inferred V gene, J gene, and CDR3 amino acid sequence. To compute the percentage overlap between repertoires, the number of shared unique clonotypes was divided by the size of the smaller repertoire. RTK rarefaction, the Chao1 estimator, and Recon v2.1 estimates of unobserved clonotypes were used to assess repertoire richness. OLGA was used to compute generation probabilities for all TCRbeta clonotypes that the gDNA method yielded from a few donors. TCRdb holds this immuneACCESS table with in-frame rearrangements only. Some clones are missing; in checked studies, unresolved V genes explain under half, and the rest has no known cause. Clonal size and the V and J genes are those of that table, whereas D and trimming came from the DNA. This sample lists approximately 740,000 clones; 74% were detected once. The ten largest clones represent over 1.5% of the sample.

For this clone: It has no known antigen specificity. No per-base quality is available; no much larger clone lies one base away.

Input material: memory CD4+ T cells sorted from blood. The cell subset or site label here, explained by the study, means: CD45RA-negative fraction. The receptor was derived from a woman in her 30s in good health. Recombination connected TRBV30 to TRBJ1-5; the best D guess is TRBD1, with 5 bases matching. The CDR3 here reads CAWSVGQGRQPQHF. Here is the DNA: TGTGCCTGGAGTGTCGGGCAGGGACGGCAGCCCCAGCATTTT.